The 21 T cell receptor beta chains given below trace back to one sample, sequenced in a study of T cell changes during pregnancy in multiple sclerosis (dated by TCRdb to about 2019). Library creation used the immunoSEQ multiplex PCR assay. TCRdb's version of the immuneACCESS table is confined to in-frame rearrangements and falls short of the full clone set. An unresolved V gene accounts for under half of the shortfall where checked; the remainder is of unknown origin. Counted in this sample were 80,000 to 130,000 clones; over 85% of them appeared once. More than 0.95% of the sample rests with the top ten. This material consisted of peripheral blood, taken in the second trimester of pregnancy. These receptors all stem from a female donor with multiple sclerosis, enrolled in a pregnancy study.

This chain uses TRBV27 with TRBJ2-4, with 9 positions matching TRBD1. CDR3 length: 16 amino acids. The V gene's germline CDR1 is MNHEY and CDR2 SMNVEV (reference sequence). Trimming removed 0 bases from V and 9 bases from J; junction bases left unmatched: 9. This chain's CDR3 is CASSLSPGQGGSIQYF. CDR3 nucleotide sequence: TGTGCCAGCAGTTTATCTCCGGGACAGGGTGGGAGCATTCAGTACTTC.

The J gene is TRBJ2-5, the V gene TRBV19; D uncertain. Germline CDR1 and CDR2: LNHDA and SQIVND (reference sequence). There are 12 residues in the CDR3. The V end was cut by 6 bases, the J end by 7 bases, with 12 bases between. CDR3 coding DNA: TGTGCCAGTAGGAACCCTCGAGGGACCCAGTACTTC. Amino acid sequence: CASRNPRGTQYF.

This clone was found once. The V and J genes are TRBV18 and TRBJ2-2, with TRBD1 matching over 8 bases. The CDR3 has 15 residues. V was clipped by 6 bases and J by 6 bases; unmatched bases: 9. Germline V gene sequence: CDR1 KGHSH, CDR2 LQKENI. This CDR3 reads CASSPRTGLAGELFF. The CDR3 coding sequence is TGTGCCAGCTCGCCCCGGACAGGGTTGGCCGGGGAGCTGTTTTTT.

J is TRBJ2-2 and V is TRBV19; 10 nucleotides agree with TRBD1. Per the germline V gene, CDR1 is LNHDA and CDR2 is SQIVND (reference sequence). The CDR3 is 15 amino acids. J lost 1 base, V lost 6 bases, and 2 bases had no gene match. The CDR3 region has the DNA TGTGCCAGTAGCTGGGACAGGGGGAACACCGGGGAGCTGTTTTTT. This gives the protein CASSWDRGNTGELFF.

This clone has just one count. For the CDR3, the DNA is TGTGCCAGCAGCTTACTTCGTCCTAGTGGTTTGCTAGAGCAGTTCTTC. Translated: CASSLLRPSGLLEQFF. The chain carries TRBV7-3 and TRBJ2-1; no clear D. Germline lookup yields CDR1 SGHTA and CDR2 FQGTGA. The V and J ends lost 2 bases and 10 bases respectively, with 21 bases between them. This CDR3 comprises 16 residues. Looking up the rest from reference TRBV7-3 and TRBJ2-1 gives the full variable domain: GAGVSQTPSNKVTEKGKYVELRCDPISGHTALYWYRQSLGQGPEFLIYFQGTGAADDSGLPNDRFFAVRPEGSVSTLKIQRTERGDSAVYLCASSLLRPSGLLEQFFGPGTRLTVL.

The chain employs TRBV9 and TRBJ2-1, with 12 bases aligning to TRBD2. Germline V lookup: CDR1 SGDLS, CDR2 YYNGEE. The ends lost 3 bases at V and 6 bases at J; junction bases unmatched: 7. The CDR3 is 16 amino acids. The CDR3 nucleotides read TGTGCCAGCAGCGCGATTGGGACTAGCGGGTCCAATGAGCAGTTCTTC. It codes for CASSAIGTSGSNEQFF.

The CDR3, as DNA: TGTGCCATCAGTACGGACAGGGGAACTGAAGCTTTCTTT. Protein: CAISTDRGTEAFF. This sequence joins TRBV10-3 and TRBJ1-1, with 9 bases matching TRBD1. The germline V gene encodes CDR1 ENHRY and CDR2 SYGVKD. This CDR3 has 13 residues. The V and J ends lost 5 bases and 5 bases, in that order; junction bases with no gene match: 3.

This chain uses TRBV5-6 with TRBJ2-4, with 7 positions matching TRBD1. Per the germline V gene, CDR1 is SGHDT and CDR2 is YYEEEE. The CDR3 extends over 15 amino acids. Germline trimming cut 2 bases from V and 6 bases from J; bases unmatched to any gene: 8. The CDR3 DNA follows: TGTGCCAGCAGCTTACGGGCGACAGGGAGAAACATTCAGTACTTC. Protein sequence: CASSLRATGRNIQYF. Full variable domain (remainder filled in from reference TRBV5-6 and TRBJ2-4): DAGVTQSPTHLIKTRGQQVTLRCSPKSGHDTVSWYQQALGQGPQFIFQYYEEEERQRGNFPDRFSGHQFPNYSSELNVNALLLGDSALYLCASSLRATGRNIQYFGAGTRLSVL.

This chain links TRBV28 with TRBJ2-3; 9 bases are shared with TRBD2. Unmatched junction bases numbered 9, after V lost 6 bases and J lost 2 bases. Germline CDR1 and CDR2: MDHEN and SYDVKM. The CDR3 length is 16 residues. CDR3 coding DNA: TGTGCCAGCAGCCAAGGGCTAGCGGGATTCACAGATACGCAGTATTTT. It specifies CASSQGLAGFTDTQYF.

V usage is TRBV11-1 and J usage is TRBJ1-3; 8 bases match TRBD1. V was clipped by 5 bases and J by 3 bases; unmatched bases: 6. CDR1 is SGHAT and CDR2 is FQDESV in the germline V gene (reference sequence). CDR3 length: 15 residues. CDR3 nucleotides: TGTGCCAGCAGCCGACAGGGGATTTTTGGAAACACCATATATTTT. It yields the protein CASSRQGIFGNTIYF.

V is TRBV5-4 and J is TRBJ2-7; 13 bases line up with TRBD2. Germline V gene lookup returns CDR1 SGHNT and CDR2 YYREEE (reference sequence). The CDR3 covers 15 residues. V trimming: 4 bases; J trimming: 3 bases; junction bases outside the gene matches: 4. CDR3 loop: CASSMGLAGLYEQYF. CDR3 nucleotide sequence: TGTGCCAGCAGCATGGGACTAGCGGGACTCTACGAGCAGTACTTC.

The J gene is TRBJ1-2, the V gene TRBV28; 11 bases match TRBD1. Germline assignment: CDR1 MDHEN and CDR2 SYDVKM. J gave up 0 bases and V 5 bases, and 8 bases lay outside the gene matches. The CDR3 loop spans 17 amino acids. CDR3 region: CASSPGQGAGSNYGYTF. Here the CDR3 DNA reads TGTGCCAGCAGTCCCGGACAGGGGGCCGGATCTAACTATGGCTACACCTTC.

This clone came up once. CDR3 sequence: CASKVAENTDTQYF. Written as DNA, the CDR3 is TGTGCCAGCAAGGTAGCGGAGAACACAGATACGCAGTATTTT. The chain uses TRBV27 and TRBJ2-3, with D perhaps TRBD2 (6 bases). Trimming stripped 7 bases from V and 2 bases from J, with 13 bases between. This CDR3 has 14 amino acids. Germline loops: CDR1 MNHEY, CDR2 SMNVEV (reference sequence).

This chain joins TRBV6-1 and TRBJ2-7; D gene ambiguous. Trimming shortened V by 4 bases and J by 7 bases, and 14 bases separated the two germline ends. The CDR3 has 13 amino acids. In germline, CDR1 is MNHNS, CDR2 SASEGT. Here the CDR3 DNA reads TGTGCCAGCAGTGTCGCGCCCCCTAGGGAGCAGTACTTC. Encoded protein: CASSVAPPREQYF.

This chain joins TRBV6-1 and TRBJ1-4; the D is unclear. This CDR3 has 13 amino acids. Per the germline V gene, CDR1 is MNHNS and CDR2 is SASEGT. Deletions cut 6 bases from V and 5 bases from J, with 10 bases between. The CDR3 DNA follows: TGTGCCAGCAGCATGACAAGAAATGAAAAACTGTTTTTT. Translating it yields CASSMTRNEKLFF.

This chain joins TRBV7-6 and TRBJ2-6, with a possible D match to TRBD2 (6 bases). CDR3 length: 17 amino acids. Trimming cost V 1 base and J 0 bases, with 10 bases left between them. Germline V gives CDR1 SGHVS, CDR2 FNYEAQ. This CDR3 reads CASSLGTTSSGANVLTF. The CDR3 DNA reads TGTGCCAGCAGCTTAGGGACTACGAGCTCTGGGGCCAACGTCCTGACTTTC. The entire variable domain, with the rest obtained from reference TRBV7-6 and TRBJ2-6, is as follows: GAGVSQSPRYKVTKRGQDVALRCDPISGHVSLYWYRQALGQGPEFLTYFNYEAQQDKSGLPNDRFSAERPEGSISTLTIQRTEQRDSAMYRCASSLGTTSSGANVLTFGAGSRLTVL.

J is TRBJ2-7 and V is TRBV15; 7 nucleotides agree with TRBD2. This CDR3 contains 14 residues. Germline V gene data show CDR1 as LNHNV and CDR2 as YYDKDF (reference sequence). The ends lost 0 bases at V and 3 bases at J; junction bases unmatched: 2. The CDR3 sequence is CATSRDRGVYEQYF. DNA for the CDR3: TGTGCCACCAGCAGAGATCGGGGGGTCTACGAGCAGTACTTC.

The chain couples TRBV7-9 to TRBJ2-1, with 13 nucleotides matching TRBD2. The junction had 6 bases not matched to a gene; V was cut back by 2 bases and J by 8 bases. Per germline, CDR1 SEHNR and CDR2 FQNEAQ (reference sequence). The CDR3 extends over 16 amino acids. The CDR3 sequence: CASSLPGLAGVYEQFF. In DNA, the CDR3 is TGTGCCAGCAGCTTACCCGGACTAGCGGGAGTCTATGAGCAGTTCTTC.

There are a few counts of this clone. The rearrangement uses TRBV21-1 and TRBJ2-7; the D call in the table, TRBD2, was not verified against the DNA. TRBV21-1 is given as a pseudogene. This CDR3 contains 15 residues. The CDR3 spells CASRGLAGGSYEQYF. The CDR3 coding sequence is TGTGCCAGCAGGGGACTAGCGGGGGGGTCCTACGAGCAGTACTTC.

The rearrangement links TRBV5-4 to TRBJ2-2, with D maybe TRBD2 (5 bases). The V end was cut by 0 bases, the J end by 6 bases, with 9 bases between. Germline CDR1 SGHNT, CDR2 YYREEE (reference sequence). The CDR3 sequence is 14 residues long. The CDR3 coding sequence is TGTGCCAGCAGCTTGGCCCGGGGTGCCGGGGAGCTGTTTTTT. It codes for CASSLARGAGELFF.

This sequence joins TRBV11-3 and TRBJ2-1, with D hard to call. V lost 2 bases to trimming and J lost 5 bases, with 7 bases between them. CDR3 length: 13 amino acids. Germline V CDR1 and CDR2: SGHNT, YENEEA. CDR3 sequence (DNA): TGTGCCAGCAGCTTAAACGAGCACAATGAGCAGTTCTTC. This sequence encodes CASSLNEHNEQFF.